This T cell receptor (beta chain) was found in a study of blood T cell repertoires in COVID-19. Measured with immunoSEQ multiplex PCR; TCRdb has only the in-frame clones, and not every one. The sample yields fewer than 350,000 clones, around 87% seen once. Losses at the gene ends were 4 bases for V and 2 bases for J; bases not matched to a gene: 6. This CDR3 comprises 16 residues. CDR1 is SGDLS, CDR2 YYNGEE, per germline. The sample comprised PBMCs or T cells enriched from blood (not recorded which). This chain joins TRBV9 and TRBJ2-1, with 10 bases lining up with TRBD2. This sequence originates from a woman under 30 with acute COVID-19. This CDR3 is CASSTLAGGPYNEQFF. The CDR3 DNA is TGTGCCAGCAGCACCTTAGCGGGAGGTCCCTACAATGAGCAGTTCTTC.